This T cell receptor (beta chain) comes out of a study of T cells in Graves' hyperthyroidism and ophthalmopathy. RNA transcripts gave rise to amplified TCR beta CDR3 regions. Carried out on the TCR CDR3, a first-round RT-PCR used the HTBI primer set. One entry per CDR3 protein results from TCRdb running MiXCR on the multiplex PCR reads. The table lists more than 550,000 distinct CDR3 sequences, around 15% of them singletons. This clonotype was observed many times. Hyperthyroidism in the patients, aged 18 to 65, was newly diagnosed and under 2 months in duration. Researchers barred patients who had uncontrolled infection, other autoimmune disease, pregnancy or lactation. The sequence came from a man over 45 with Graves' hyperthyroidism. The sequenced sample consisted of blood.

CDR3 sequence reads: CASSLTGRGEKLFF. CDR3 DNA: TGTGCCAGCAGTTTGACAGGGAGGGGTGAAAAACTGTTTTTT. V gene TRBV28 combines with J gene TRBJ1-4; 7 bases are a match to TRBD1. V was pared by 3 bases and J by 7 bases, with 5 bases of the junction left unmatched. The length of the CDR3 is 14 residues. The germline V gene has CDR1 MDHEN and CDR2 SYDVKM.